Given below is one T cell receptor beta chain in context. Its antigen is still unknown. Amplification used 60 Vbeta primers and 13 Jbeta primers. Method: immunoSEQ multiplex PCR; TCRdb's copy keeps in-frame clones and lacks some. The table records about 200,000 clones, roughly 73% of them present only once. The data originate from a study of cytomegalovirus exposure and HLA in healthy donors. The CDR3 covers 16 residues. The V gene end was trimmed by 0 bases and the J gene end by 1 base; junction bases not matched to a gene: 5. Germline values: CDR1 KGHSH, CDR2 LQKENI. Study observations and caveats: Near-uniform donor sequencing depth was presumed by presence/absence analyses. When analyzed later, the rates of TCR association showed variation by HLA locus, with DRB1 the most and HLA-C the fewest.

This clonotype originated in a woman aged 30 to 39 in good health and CMV-seronegative. Sequencing input: PBMCs. The chain uses TRBV18 and TRBJ2-7; TRBD1 matches at 8 bases. CDR3 bases: TGTGCCAGCTCACCACCTCGAGACAGGGGATCCTACGAGCAGTACTTC. Amino acid sequence: CASSPPRDRGSYEQYF.